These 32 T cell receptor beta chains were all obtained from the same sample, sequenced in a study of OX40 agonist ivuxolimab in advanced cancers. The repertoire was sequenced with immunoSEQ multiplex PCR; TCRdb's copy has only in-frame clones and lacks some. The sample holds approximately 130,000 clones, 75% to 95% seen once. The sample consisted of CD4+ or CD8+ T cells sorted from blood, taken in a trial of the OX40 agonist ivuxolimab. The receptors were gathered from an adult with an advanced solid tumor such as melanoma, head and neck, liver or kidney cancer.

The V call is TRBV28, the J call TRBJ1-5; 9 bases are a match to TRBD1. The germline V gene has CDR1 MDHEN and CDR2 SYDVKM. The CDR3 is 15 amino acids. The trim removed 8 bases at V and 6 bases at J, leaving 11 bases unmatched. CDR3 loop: CASGVGQGLSQPQHF. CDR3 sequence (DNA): TGTGCCAGCGGGGTAGGACAGGGGTTGTCTCAGCCCCAGCATTTT.

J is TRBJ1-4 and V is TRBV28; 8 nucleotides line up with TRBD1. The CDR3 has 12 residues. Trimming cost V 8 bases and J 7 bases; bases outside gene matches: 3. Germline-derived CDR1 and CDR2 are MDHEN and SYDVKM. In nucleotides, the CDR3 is TGTGCCAGCGGTGACAGGGGTGAAAAACTGTTTTTT. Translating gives CASGDRGEKLFF. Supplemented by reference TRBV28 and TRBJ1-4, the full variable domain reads DVKVTQSSRYLVKRTGEKVFLECVQDMDHENMFWYRQDPGLGLRLIYFSYDVKMKEKGDIPEGYSVSREKKERFSLILESASTNQTSMYLCASGDRGEKLFFGSGTQLSVL.

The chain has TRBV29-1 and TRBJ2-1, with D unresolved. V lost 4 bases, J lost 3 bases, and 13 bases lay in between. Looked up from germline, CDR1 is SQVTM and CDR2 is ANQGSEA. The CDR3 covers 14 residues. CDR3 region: CSVVSGLNYNEQFF. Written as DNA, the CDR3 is TGCAGCGTTGTATCTGGGCTGAACTACAATGAGCAGTTCTTC.

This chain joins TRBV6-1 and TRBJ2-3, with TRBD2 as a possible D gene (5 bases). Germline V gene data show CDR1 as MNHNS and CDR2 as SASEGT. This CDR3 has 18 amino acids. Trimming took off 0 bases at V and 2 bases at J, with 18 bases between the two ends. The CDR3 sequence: CASSEASSSLTTTDTQYF. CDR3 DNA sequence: TGTGCCAGCAGTGAAGCGTCCTCTAGCCTTACCACCACAGATACGCAGTATTTT.

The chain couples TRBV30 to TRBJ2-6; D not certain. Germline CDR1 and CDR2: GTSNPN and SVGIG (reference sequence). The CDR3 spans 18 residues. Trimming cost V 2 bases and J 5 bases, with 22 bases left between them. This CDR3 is CAWSIPISPSVRANVLTF. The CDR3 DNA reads TGTGCCTGGAGTATCCCTATTTCGCCTTCTGTAAGGGCCAACGTCCTGACTTTC.

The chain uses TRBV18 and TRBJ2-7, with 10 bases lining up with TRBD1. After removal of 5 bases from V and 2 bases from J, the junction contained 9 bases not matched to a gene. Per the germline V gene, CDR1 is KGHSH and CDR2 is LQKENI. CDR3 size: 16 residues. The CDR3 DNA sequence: TGTGCCAGCTCAACAACCGGGACAGGGGAGCCCTACGAGCAGTACTTC. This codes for CASSTTGTGEPYEQYF.

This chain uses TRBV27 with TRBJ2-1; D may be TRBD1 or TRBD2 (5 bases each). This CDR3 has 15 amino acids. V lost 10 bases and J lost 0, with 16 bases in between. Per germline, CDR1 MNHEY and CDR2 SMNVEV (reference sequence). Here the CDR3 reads CATGDPVSSYNEQFF. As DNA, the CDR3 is TGTGCCACTGGGGACCCGGTTAGCTCCTACAATGAGCAGTTCTTC.

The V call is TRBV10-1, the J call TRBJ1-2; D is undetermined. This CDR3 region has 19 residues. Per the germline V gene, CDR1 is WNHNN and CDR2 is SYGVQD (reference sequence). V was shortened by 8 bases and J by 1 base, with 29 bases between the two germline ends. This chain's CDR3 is CASSAPTADPSIGNYGYTF. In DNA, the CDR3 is TGCGCCAGCTCCGCCCCAACAGCGGATCCCTCTATAGGTAACTATGGCTACACCTTC.

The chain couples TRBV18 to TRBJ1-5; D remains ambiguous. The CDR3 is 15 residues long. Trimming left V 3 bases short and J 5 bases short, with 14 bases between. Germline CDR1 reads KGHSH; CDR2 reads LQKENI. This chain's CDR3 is CASSPQDGSDQPQHF. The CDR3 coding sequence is TGTGCCAGCTCACCGCAGGACGGGAGCGATCAGCCCCAGCATTTT.

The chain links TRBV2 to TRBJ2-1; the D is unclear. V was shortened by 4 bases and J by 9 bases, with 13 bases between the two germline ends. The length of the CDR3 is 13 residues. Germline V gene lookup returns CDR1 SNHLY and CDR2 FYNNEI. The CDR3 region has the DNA TGTGCCAGCAGTGCGCCATTGGTGAGTGAGCAGTTCTTC. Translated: CASSAPLVSEQFF.

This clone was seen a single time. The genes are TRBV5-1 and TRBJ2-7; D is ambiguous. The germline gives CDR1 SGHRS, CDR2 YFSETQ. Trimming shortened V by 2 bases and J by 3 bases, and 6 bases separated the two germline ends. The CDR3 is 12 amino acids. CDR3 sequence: CASSFNFYEQYF. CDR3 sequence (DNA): TGCGCCAGCAGCTTTAATTTCTACGAGCAGTACTTC.

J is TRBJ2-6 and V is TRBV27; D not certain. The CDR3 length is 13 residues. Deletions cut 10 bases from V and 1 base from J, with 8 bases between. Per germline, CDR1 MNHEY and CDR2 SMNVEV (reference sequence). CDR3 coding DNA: TGTGCCACCGGGCCTTCTGGGGCCAACGTCCTGACTTTC. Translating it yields CATGPSGANVLTF.

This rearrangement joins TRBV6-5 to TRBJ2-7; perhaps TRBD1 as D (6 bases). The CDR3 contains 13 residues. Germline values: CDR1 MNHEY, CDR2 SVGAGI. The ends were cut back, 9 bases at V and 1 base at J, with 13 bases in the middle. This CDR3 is CASRTANSYEQYF. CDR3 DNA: TGTGCCAGTCGGACAGCTAATTCCTACGAGCAGTACTTC.

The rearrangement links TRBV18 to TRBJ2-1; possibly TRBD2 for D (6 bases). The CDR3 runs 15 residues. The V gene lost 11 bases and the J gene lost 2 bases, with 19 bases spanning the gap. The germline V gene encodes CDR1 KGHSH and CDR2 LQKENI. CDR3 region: CAGGRERVTYNEQFF. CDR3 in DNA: TGTGCCGGCGGAAGGGAGCGGGTTACCTACAATGAGCAGTTCTTC.

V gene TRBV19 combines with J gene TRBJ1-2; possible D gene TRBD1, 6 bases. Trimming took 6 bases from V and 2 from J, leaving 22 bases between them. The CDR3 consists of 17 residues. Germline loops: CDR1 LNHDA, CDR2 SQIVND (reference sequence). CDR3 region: CASSYPIGDTRNYGYTF. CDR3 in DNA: TGTGCCAGTAGCTACCCCATTGGGGACACCAGGAACTATGGCTACACCTTC.

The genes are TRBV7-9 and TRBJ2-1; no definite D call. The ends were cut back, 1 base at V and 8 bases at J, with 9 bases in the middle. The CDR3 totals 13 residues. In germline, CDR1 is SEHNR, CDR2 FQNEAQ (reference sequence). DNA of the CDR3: TGTGCCAGCAGCTTAGGAAGGGCGGATGAGCAGTTCTTC. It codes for CASSLGRADEQFF.

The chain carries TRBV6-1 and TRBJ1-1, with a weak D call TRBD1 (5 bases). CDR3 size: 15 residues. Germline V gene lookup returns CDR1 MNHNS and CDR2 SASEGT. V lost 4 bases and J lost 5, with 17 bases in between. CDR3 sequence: CASSGPIGAGTEAFF. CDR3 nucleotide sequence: TGTGCCAGCAGTGGACCTATAGGGGCCGGGACTGAAGCTTTCTTT.

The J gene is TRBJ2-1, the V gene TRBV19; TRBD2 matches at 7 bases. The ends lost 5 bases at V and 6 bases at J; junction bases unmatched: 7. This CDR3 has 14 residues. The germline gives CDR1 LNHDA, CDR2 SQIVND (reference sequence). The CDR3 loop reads CASSPRTSINEQFF. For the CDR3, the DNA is TGTGCCAGTAGTCCCCGGACTAGTATCAATGAGCAGTTCTTC.

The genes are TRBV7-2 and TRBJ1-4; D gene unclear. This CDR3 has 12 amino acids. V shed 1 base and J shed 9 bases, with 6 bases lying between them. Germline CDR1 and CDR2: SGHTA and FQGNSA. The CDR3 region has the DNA TGTGCCAGCAGCTTAGAATTCCAAAAACTGTTTTTT. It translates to CASSLEFQKLFF.

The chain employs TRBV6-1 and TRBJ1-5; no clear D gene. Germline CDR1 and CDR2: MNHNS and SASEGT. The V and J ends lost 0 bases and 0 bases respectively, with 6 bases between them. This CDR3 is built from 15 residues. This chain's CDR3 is CASSEATLSNQPQHF. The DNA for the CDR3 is TGTGCCAGCAGTGAAGCCACACTTAGCAATCAGCCCCAGCATTTT.

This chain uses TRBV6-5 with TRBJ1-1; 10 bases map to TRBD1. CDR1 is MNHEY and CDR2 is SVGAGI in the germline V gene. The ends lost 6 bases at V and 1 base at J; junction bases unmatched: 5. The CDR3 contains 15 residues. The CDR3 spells CASRTGGEGNTEAFF. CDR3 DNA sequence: TGTGCCAGCAGGACAGGGGGCGAGGGGAACACTGAAGCTTTCTTT.

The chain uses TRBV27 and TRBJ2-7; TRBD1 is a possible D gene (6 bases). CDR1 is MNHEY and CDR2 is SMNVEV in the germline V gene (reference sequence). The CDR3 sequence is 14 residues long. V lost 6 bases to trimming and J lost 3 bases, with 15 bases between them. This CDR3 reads CASRSRTVNYEQYF. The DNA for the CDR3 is TGTGCCAGCAGATCCCGGACAGTTAACTACGAGCAGTACTTC.

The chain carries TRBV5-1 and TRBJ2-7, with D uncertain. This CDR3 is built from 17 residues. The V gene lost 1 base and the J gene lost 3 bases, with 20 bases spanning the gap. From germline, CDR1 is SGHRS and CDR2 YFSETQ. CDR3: CASSLNHFGGPDYEQYF. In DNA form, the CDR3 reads TGCGCCAGCAGCTTGAACCATTTTGGCGGCCCTGACTACGAGCAGTACTTC. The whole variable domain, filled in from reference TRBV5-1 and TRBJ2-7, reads KAGVTQTPRYLIKTRGQQVTLSCSPISGHRSVSWYQQTPGQGLQFLFEYFSETQRNKGNFPGRFSGRQFSNSRSEMNVSTLELGDSALYLCASSLNHFGGPDYEQYFGPGTRLTVT.

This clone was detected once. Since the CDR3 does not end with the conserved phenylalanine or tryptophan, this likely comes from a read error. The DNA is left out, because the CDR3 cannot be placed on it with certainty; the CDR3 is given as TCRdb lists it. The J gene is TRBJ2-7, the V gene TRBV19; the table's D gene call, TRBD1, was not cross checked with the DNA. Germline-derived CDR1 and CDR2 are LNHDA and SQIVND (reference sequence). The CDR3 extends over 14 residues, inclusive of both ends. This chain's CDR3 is CASSTTVDRQGSSL.

The CDR3 coding sequence is TGTGCCAGCACCCGTGGGAATAGCGGGAGGTACAATGAGCAGTTCTTC. Its translation: CASTRGNSGRYNEQFF. V is TRBV7-2 and J is TRBJ2-1, with TRBD2 matching 10 bases. The germline V gene has CDR1 SGHTA and CDR2 FQGNSA. This CDR3 has 16 amino acids. With 7 bases clipped from V and 4 bases from J, the junction kept 10 bases outside the gene matches.

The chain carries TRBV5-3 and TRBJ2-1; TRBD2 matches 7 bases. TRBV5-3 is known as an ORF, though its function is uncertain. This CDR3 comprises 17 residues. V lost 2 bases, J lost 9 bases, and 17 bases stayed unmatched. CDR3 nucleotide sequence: TGTGCCAGAAGCTTAGCTAGCGGCCCACCCCCCGGGGGTGAGCAGTTCTTC. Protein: CARSLASGPPPGGEQFF.

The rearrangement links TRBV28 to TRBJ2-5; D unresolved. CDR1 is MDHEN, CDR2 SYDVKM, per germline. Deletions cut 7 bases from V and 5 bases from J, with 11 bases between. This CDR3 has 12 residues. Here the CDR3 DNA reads TGTGCCAGCACGGCCAGCCTCGAGACCCAGTACTTC. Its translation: CASTASLETQYF.

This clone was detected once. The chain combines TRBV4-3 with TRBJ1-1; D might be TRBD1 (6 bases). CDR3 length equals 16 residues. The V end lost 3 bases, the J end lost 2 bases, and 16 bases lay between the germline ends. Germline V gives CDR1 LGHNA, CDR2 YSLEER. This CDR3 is CASSQGTGKDNTEAFF. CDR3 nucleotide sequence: TGCGCCAGCAGCCAGGGCACAGGGAAGGACAACACTGAAGCTTTCTTT.

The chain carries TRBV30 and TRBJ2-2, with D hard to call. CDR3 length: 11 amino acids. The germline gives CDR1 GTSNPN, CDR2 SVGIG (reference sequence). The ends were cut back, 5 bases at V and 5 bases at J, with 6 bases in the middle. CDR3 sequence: CAWDRTGELFF. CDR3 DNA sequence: TGTGCCTGGGACCGGACCGGGGAGCTGTTTTTT.

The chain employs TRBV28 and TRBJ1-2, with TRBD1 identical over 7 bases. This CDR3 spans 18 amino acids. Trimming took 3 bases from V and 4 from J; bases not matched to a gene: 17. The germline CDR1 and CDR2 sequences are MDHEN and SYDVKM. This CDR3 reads CASSFNRWGQPQSYGYTF. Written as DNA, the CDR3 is TGTGCCAGCAGTTTCAACAGGTGGGGACAGCCACAATCCTATGGCTACACCTTC.

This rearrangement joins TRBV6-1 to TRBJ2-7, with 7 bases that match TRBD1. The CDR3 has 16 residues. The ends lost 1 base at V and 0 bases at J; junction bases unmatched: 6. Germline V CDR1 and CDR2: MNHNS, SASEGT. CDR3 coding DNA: TGTGCCAGCAGTGAAGTAGGGACAGTCCCCTCCTACGAGCAGTACTTC. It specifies CASSEVGTVPSYEQYF.

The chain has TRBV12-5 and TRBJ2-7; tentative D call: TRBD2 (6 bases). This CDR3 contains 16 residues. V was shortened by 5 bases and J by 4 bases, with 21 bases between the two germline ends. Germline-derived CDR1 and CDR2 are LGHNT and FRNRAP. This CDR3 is CASGRAGSVGPYEQYF. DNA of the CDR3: TGTGCTAGTGGTCGGGCGGGGTCCGTGGGTCCTTACGAGCAGTACTTC. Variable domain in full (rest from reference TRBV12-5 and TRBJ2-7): DARVTQTPRHKVTEMGQEVTMRCQPILGHNTVFWYRQTMMQGLELLAYFRNRAPLDDSGMPKDRFSAEMPDATLATLKIQPSEPRDSAVYFCASGRAGSVGPYEQYFGPGTRLTVT.